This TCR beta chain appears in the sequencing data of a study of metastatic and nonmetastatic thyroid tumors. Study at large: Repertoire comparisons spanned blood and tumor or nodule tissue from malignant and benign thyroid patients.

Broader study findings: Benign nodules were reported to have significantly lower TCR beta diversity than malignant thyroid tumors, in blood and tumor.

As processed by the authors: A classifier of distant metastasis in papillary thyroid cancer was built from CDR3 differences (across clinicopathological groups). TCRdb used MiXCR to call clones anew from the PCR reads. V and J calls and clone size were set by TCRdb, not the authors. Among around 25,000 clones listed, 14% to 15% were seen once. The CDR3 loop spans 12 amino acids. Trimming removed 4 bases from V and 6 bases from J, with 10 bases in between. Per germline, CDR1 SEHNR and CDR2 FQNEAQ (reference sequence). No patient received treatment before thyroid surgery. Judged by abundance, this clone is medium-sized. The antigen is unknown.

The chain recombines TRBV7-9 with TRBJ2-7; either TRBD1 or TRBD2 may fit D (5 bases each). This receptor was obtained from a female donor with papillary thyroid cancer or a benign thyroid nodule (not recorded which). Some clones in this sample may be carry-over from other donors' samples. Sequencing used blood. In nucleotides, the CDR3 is TGTGCCAGCAGCTCCAGGGACGGCGAGCAGTACTTC. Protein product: CASSSRDGEQYF.